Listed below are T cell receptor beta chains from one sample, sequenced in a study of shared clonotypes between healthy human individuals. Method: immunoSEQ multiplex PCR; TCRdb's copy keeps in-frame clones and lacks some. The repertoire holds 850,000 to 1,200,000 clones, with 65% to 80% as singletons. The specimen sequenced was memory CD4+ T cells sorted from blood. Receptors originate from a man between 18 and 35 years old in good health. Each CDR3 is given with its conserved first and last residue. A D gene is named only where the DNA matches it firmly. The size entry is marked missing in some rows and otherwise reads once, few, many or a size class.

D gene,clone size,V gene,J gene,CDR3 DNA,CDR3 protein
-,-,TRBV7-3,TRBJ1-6,TGTGCCAGCAGCTTCCAGGGGTTCGGACCCCTCCACTTT,CASSFQGFGPLHF
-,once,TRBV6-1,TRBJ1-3,TGTGCCAGCACTCAGTCGGCAGGGCGAAACACCATATATTTT,CASTQSAGRNTIYF
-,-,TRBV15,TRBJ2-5,TGTGCCACCAGCAGCCTCATTCAGGGGAGTCGAGAGACCCAGTACTTC,CATSSLIQGSRETQYF
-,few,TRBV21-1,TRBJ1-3,TGTGCCAGCAGCAAAAACAGGGGGCTTGATGGAAACACCATATATTTT,CASSKNRGLDGNTIYF
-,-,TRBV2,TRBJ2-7,TGTGCCAGCAGTGCCCCCCCATACGAGCAGTACTTC,CASSAPPYEQYF
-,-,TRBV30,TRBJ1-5,TGTGCCTGGAGTGGGGGGGGGCAGCCCCAGCATTTT,CAWSGGGQPQHF
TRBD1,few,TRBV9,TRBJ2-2,TGTGCCAGCAGCGTAGACGGGACAGGGAATGTCGGGGAGCTGTTTTTT,CASSVDGTGNVGELFF
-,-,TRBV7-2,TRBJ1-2,TGTGCCAGCAGCTCCAGTCCGGGCAGCTTCTATGGCTACACCTTC,CASSSSPGSFYGYTF
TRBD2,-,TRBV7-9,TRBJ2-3,TGTGCCAGCAGCTTAGGTAGCGGGGGTCACACAGATACGCAGTATTTT,CASSLGSGGHTDTQYF
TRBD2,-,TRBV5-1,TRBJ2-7,TGCGCCAGCAGCTTAGATAGCGGGGGTGTCGAGCAGTACTTC,CASSLDSGGVEQYF
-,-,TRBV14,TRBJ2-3,TGTGCCAGCAGCCAACTATCTATCCTAGGCGGGGACGGCACAGATACGCAGTATTTT,CASSQLSILGGDGTDTQYF
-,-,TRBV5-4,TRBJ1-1,TGTGCCAGCAGCTTGGGTGACAGCGTTGCTTTCTTT,CASSLGDSVAFF
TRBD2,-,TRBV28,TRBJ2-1,TGTGCCAGCAGTTTAACCCCGCGGGGGACCTTTAAAGAGCAGTTCTTC,CASSLTPRGTFKEQFF
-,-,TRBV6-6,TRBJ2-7,TGTGCCAGCAGTAAACAGGGTGCCTACGAGCAGTACTTC,CASSKQGAYEQYF
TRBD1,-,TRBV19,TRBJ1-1,TGTGCCAGTAGTCGACAGGGAGACACTGAAGCTTTCTTT,CASSRQGDTEAFF
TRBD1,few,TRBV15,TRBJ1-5,TGTGCCACCAGCCTGCGGACAGGGGGTAGAAATCAGCCCCAGCATTTT,CATSLRTGGRNQPQHF
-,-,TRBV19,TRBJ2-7,TGTGCCAGTAGTCTACAGGGTTACGAGCAGTACTTC,CASSLQGYEQYF
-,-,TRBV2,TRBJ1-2,TGTGCCAGCCGTCCCGAGTCAGCTTCCAACTATGGCTACACCTTC,CASRPESASNYGYTF
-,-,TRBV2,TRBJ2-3,TGTGCCAGCAACCAACCCCCGGTGGATACGCAGTATTTT,CASNQPPVDTQYF
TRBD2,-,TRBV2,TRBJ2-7,TGTGCCAGCGCACTAGCGGAGGGCCACGAGCAGTACTTC,CASALAEGHEQYF
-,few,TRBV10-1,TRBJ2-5,TGCGCCAGCAGTGAGTCAAACCAAGAGACCCAGTACTTC,CASSESNQETQYF
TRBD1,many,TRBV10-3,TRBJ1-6,TGTGCCATCAGCCGGGACAGGGGCAATTCACCCCTCCACTTT,CAISRDRGNSPLHF
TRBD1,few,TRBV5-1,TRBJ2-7,TGCGCCAGCAGCTTGCGACAGGGCTACGAGCAGTACTTC,CASSLRQGYEQYF
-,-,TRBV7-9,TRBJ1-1,TGTGCCAGCAGCTTCGATGGGAACACTGAAGCTTTCTTT,CASSFDGNTEAFF
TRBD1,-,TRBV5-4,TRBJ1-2,TGTGCCAGCAGCCTGGGACAGGGGCAAGGTGGCACCTTC,CASSLGQGQGGTF
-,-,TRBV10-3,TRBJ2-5,TGTGCCATCAGTATGGCTCAAGAGACCCAGTACTTC,CAISMAQETQYF
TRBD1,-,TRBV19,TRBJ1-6,TGTGCCAGTAGTTTAAACAGGGGCAGTTCACCCCTCCACTTT,CASSLNRGSSPLHF
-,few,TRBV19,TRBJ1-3,TGTGCCAGTAGGGGGGACATAACTGGAAACACCATATATTTT,CASRGDITGNTIYF
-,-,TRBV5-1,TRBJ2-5,TGCGCCAGCAGCACCGGGGACAGTGCGGGGGAGACCCAGTACTTC,CASSTGDSAGETQYF
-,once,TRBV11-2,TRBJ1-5,TGTGCCAGCAGCTTGGGACCCCCAAATCAGCCCCAGCATTTT,CASSLGPPNQPQHF
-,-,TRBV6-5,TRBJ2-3,TGTGCCAGCAGAGGGACTTCAGATACGCAGTATTTT,CASRGTSDTQYF
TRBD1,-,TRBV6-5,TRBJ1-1,TGTGCCAGCACCGTACTAGGGGGCGGGAATACTGAAGCTTTCTTT,CASTVLGGGNTEAFF
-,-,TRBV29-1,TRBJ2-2,TGCAGCGGAACACCTGGAACCGGGGAGCTGTTTTTT,CSGTPGTGELFF
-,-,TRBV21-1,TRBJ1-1,TGTGCCAGCAGCAAAAGCAAACGGAGTCCTGAAGCTTTCTTT,CASSKSKRSPEAFF
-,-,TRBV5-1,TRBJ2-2,TGCGCCAGCAACCAACAGGGTGCGGACACCGGGGAGCTGTTTTTT,CASNQQGADTGELFF
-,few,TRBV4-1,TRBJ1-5,TGCGCCAGCAGCCAAGGGCAAGTTGGTCAGCCCCAGCATTTT,CASSQGQVGQPQHF
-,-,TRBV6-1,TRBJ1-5,TGTGCCAGCAGTCTGGACGGAAATCAGCCCCAGCATTTT,CASSLDGNQPQHF
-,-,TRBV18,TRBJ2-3,TGTGCCAGCTCACCACCGAGGCAGGGGTCCACAGATACGCAGTATTTT,CASSPPRQGSTDTQYF
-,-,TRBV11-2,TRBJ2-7,TGTGCCAGCAGCTTATCCCTACAGAGGTCCCTCGGGTACGAGCAGTACTTC,CASSLSLQRSLGYEQYF
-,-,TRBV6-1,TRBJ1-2,TGTGCCAGCAGTGACAGGCCCCCTGGCTATGGCTACACCTTC,CASSDRPPGYGYTF
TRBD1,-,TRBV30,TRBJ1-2,TGTGCCTGGAGTCGGGCAGGGGGCTATTATGGCTACACCTTC,CAWSRAGGYYGYTF